A selection of T cell receptor beta chains follows, all from one sample in a study of blood T cell repertoires in COVID-19. The method was immunoSEQ multiplex PCR; TCRdb's version includes in-frame clones alone and lacks a portion of them. Here the sample spans roughly 350,000 clones, roughly 90% being singletons. What was sequenced was peripheral blood. The receptors were gathered from a woman aged 50 to 65 with active or convalescent COVID-19. Each CDR3 is given with its conserved first and last residue. A D gene is named only where the DNA matches it firmly. Size values are once, few and many counts, or a class for expanded clones, and some rows have none.

abundance	d_gene	v_gene	j_gene	CDR3nt	CDR3aa
NA	NA	TRBV18	TRBJ2-1	TGTGCCAGCTCACCCAACTACAATGAGCAGTTCTTC	CASSPNYNEQFF
NA	TRBD2	TRBV11-1	TRBJ2-3	TGTGCCAGCAGCTTGGGGGGGACCCTCAGCGCAGATACGCAGTATTTT	CASSLGGTLSADTQYF
few	NA	TRBV11-2	TRBJ1-2	TGTGCCAGCAGCTCCCGGTTGGACAGACGGGGCTACACCTTC	CASSSRLDRRGYTF
NA	TRBD1	TRBV18	TRBJ2-4	TGTGCCAGCTCCTCGGACAGGGCTGACATTCAGTACTTC	CASSSDRADIQYF
NA	NA	TRBV28	TRBJ2-2	TGTGCCAGCAGCCGTGGGGGGATCTCGACCACCGGGGAGCTGTTTTTT	CASSRGGISTTGELFF
NA	TRBD1	TRBV18	TRBJ2-6	TGTGCCAGCTCGCCTACGCTAACCGGGACAGGGAGCTCTGGGGCCAACGTCCTGACTTTC	CASSPTLTGTGSSGANVLTF
NA	TRBD1	TRBV7-9	TRBJ1-4	TGTGCCAGCAGCTTGGTCAGGGGGTTGGGAAGCGAAAAACTGTTTTTT	CASSLVRGLGSEKLFF
once	NA	TRBV7-8	TRBJ1-2	TGTGCCAGCAGCTTATCCCGGGAAGGGCTGTCCTATGGCTACACCTTC	CASSLSREGLSYGYTF
NA	NA	TRBV3-1/TRBV3-2	TRBJ1-2	TGTGCCAGCAGCCAAGCGGGGATCATCTCGGATGGCTACACCTTC	CASSQAGIISDGYTF
NA	TRBD1	TRBV19	TRBJ2-4	TGTGCCAGCAGGGACAGGTTAAGGGAAAACATTCAGTACTTC	CASRDRLRENIQYF
once	TRBD1	TRBV14	TRBJ1-2	TGTGCCAGCAGCCAGTCGGGACAGGAAGGTGGCTACACCTTC	CASSQSGQEGGYTF
NA	NA	TRBV3-1/TRBV3-2	TRBJ2-7	TGTGCCAGCAGCCAAGATCGGTCAGGTTCCTACGAGCAGTACTTC	CASSQDRSGSYEQYF
once	TRBD1	TRBV12-5	TRBJ1-1	TGTGCTAGTGGTTTGGAGACGACAGGGGGGGTAAGAACTTTCTTT	CASGLETTGGVRTFF
NA	NA	TRBV6-5	TRBJ1-2	TGTGCCAGCAGTTCCACCCCGGTCCAGGGGCTAGGCTACACCTTC	CASSSTPVQGLGYTF
NA	NA	TRBV7-9	TRBJ1-3	TGTGCCAGCAGCTCTTCACAGGGAGCCGGAAACACCATATATTTT	CASSSSQGAGNTIYF
NA	NA	TRBV3-1/TRBV3-2	TRBJ1-5	TGTGCCAGCAGCCAAGATTTAAATCAGCCCCAGCATTTT	CASSQDLNQPQHF
NA	NA	TRBV10-3	TRBJ2-3	TGTGCCATCAGTGATCTTAGCGGATTGAACACAGATACGCAGTATTTT	CAISDLSGLNTDTQYF
NA	TRBD2	TRBV27	TRBJ2-1	TGTGCCAGCAGTTACCGACTAGCGGGGGGGCCGAGCTCCTACAATGAGCAGTTCTTC	CASSYRLAGGPSSYNEQFF
once	TRBD1	TRBV19	TRBJ1-5	TGTGCCACCGCCGGGACAGGCAATCAGCCCCAGCATTTT	CATAGTGNQPQHF
once	TRBD1	TRBV9	TRBJ2-7	TGTGCCAGCAGTCCTAGACAGGGTGCCTACGAGCAGTACTTC	CASSPRQGAYEQYF
NA	TRBD1	TRBV10-3	TRBJ1-4	TGTGCCATCAGTGAGACGGGGACAGTTGCAACTAATGAAAAACTGTTTTTT	CAISETGTVATNEKLFF
NA	TRBD2	TRBV9	TRBJ2-1	TGTGCCAGCAGCGTACCAACAAAGCGGGGCTCTAATGAGCAGTTCTTC	CASSVPTKRGSNEQFF